This TCR beta chain comes out of a study of OX40 agonist ivuxolimab in advanced cancers. The method was immunoSEQ multiplex PCR; TCRdb's version includes in-frame clones alone and lacks a portion of them. Altogether 120,000 or so clones are present, 80% to 95% being singletons, with the ten largest covering 0.15% to 0.17%. This clone was detected once. The receptor's source is an adult with an advanced solid tumor such as melanoma, head and neck, liver or kidney cancer. This specimen was CD4+ or CD8+ T cells sorted from blood, taken in a trial of the OX40 agonist ivuxolimab.

The CDR3 bases are TGCGCCAGCAGGGGTCCGGGACTAGCGGGAGGTCTGACTTACGAGCAGTACTTC. This gives the protein CASRGPGLAGGLTYEQYF. This chain joins TRBV5-1 and TRBJ2-7, with 15 bases fitting TRBD2. This CDR3 comprises 18 residues. Losses at the gene ends were 5 bases for V and 4 bases for J; bases not matched to a gene: 13. Per germline, CDR1 SGHRS and CDR2 YFSETQ.